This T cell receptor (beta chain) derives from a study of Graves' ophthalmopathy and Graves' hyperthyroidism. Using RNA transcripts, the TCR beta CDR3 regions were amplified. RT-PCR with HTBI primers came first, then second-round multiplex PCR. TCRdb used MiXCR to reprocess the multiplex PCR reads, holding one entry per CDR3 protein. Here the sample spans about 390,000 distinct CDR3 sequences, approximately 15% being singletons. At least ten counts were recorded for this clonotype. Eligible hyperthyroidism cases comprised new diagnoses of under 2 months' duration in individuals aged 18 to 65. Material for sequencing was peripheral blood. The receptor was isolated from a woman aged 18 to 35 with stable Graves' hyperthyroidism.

The DNA for the CDR3 is TGTGCCAGCTCACCACTGTGGGACCCGAACACTGAAGCTTTCTTT. Translation: CASSPLWDPNTEAFF. The chain recombines TRBV18 with TRBJ1-1, with D perhaps TRBD1 (5 bases). Looked up from germline, CDR1 is KGHSH and CDR2 is LQKENI. The CDR3 runs to 15 residues. The V end lost 1 base, the J end lost 1 base, and 10 bases lay between the germline ends.